A single sample gave rise to the 24 T cell receptor beta chains below, sequenced in a study of T-cell reconstitution after alpha-beta-depleted transplantation in children. Researchers prepared the TCRbeta library using unique molecular identifiers, the study reports. TCRdb reanalysed the PCR reads using MiXCR and keeps one entry per CDR3 protein. The sample lists about 400,000 distinct CDR3 sequences, about an eighth occurring once. This material consisted of PBMCs, taken from the stem cell graft. The receptors derive from a human donor who donated a stem cell graft to a child with Fanconi anemia.

This clonotype was found a few times. The chain carries TRBV30 and TRBJ2-3, with D unclear. V gave up 2 bases and J gave up 0 bases, with 12 bases separating them. CDR1 GTSNPN and CDR2 SVGIG come from the germline V gene (reference sequence). The CDR3 consists of 15 residues. The DNA for the CDR3 is TGTGCCTGGAGTTTCAGCCACCTTAGCACAGATACGCAGTATTTT. The encoded protein is CAWSFSHLSTDTQYF. Using reference TRBV30 and TRBJ2-3 for the parts outside the CDR3, the full variable domain is SQTIHQWPATLVQPVGSPLSLECTVEGTSNPNLYWYRQAAGRGLQLLFYSVGIGQISSEVPQNLSASRPQDRQFILSSKKLLLSDSGFYLCAWSFSHLSTDTQYFGPGTRLTVL.

This clonotype occurred a few times. The rearrangement uses TRBV12-3 or TRBV12-4 and TRBJ1-2; D gene ambiguous. The CDR3 contains 13 residues. The V gene lost 6 bases and the J gene lost 5 bases, with 13 bases spanning the gap. The CDR3 bases are TGTGCCAGCAGCCTGACAACCACGTATGGCTACACCTTC. Its translation: CASSLTTTYGYTF.

This clonotype occurred a few times. This sequence joins TRBV28 and TRBJ1-2, with D perhaps TRBD1 (6 bases). CDR3 length equals 14 residues. CDR1 MDHEN and CDR2 SYDVKM come from the germline V gene. V was trimmed by 2 bases and J by 8 bases, leaving 15 bases between them. CDR3 sequence reads: CASSLGSGARGYTF. The DNA for the CDR3 is TGTGCCAGCAGTTTAGGTTCGGGGGCTAGAGGCTACACCTTC.

The table lists this clonotype with many counts. The chain couples TRBV10-1 to TRBJ1-4, with D unclear. Trimming took off 0 bases at V and 5 bases at J, with 10 bases between the two ends. Per germline, CDR1 WNHNN and CDR2 SYGVQD (reference sequence). The CDR3 sequence is 15 residues long. CDR3 nucleotides: TGCGCCAGCAGTGAGTCGAGCAGTGCAAATGAAAAACTGTTTTTT. Encoded protein: CASSESSSANEKLFF.

This clonotype was counted ten times or more. The CDR3: CAISGPHGQGLNTEAFF. The DNA for the CDR3 is TGTGCCATCAGTGGCCCCCACGGGCAGGGGTTGAACACTGAAGCTTTCTTT. The J gene is TRBJ1-1, the V gene TRBV10-3; D is perhaps TRBD1 (6 bases). Per germline, CDR1 ENHRY and CDR2 SYGVKD. Deletions cut 4 bases from V and 0 bases from J, with 18 bases between. This CDR3 has 17 amino acids.

This clonotype was seen only a few times. V usage is TRBV7-8 and J usage is TRBJ2-1; D is perhaps TRBD2 (5 bases). The CDR3 sequence is 13 residues long. Germline values: CDR1 SGHVS, CDR2 FQNEAQ. Trimming took off 5 bases at V and 4 bases at J, with 9 bases between the two ends. The CDR3 loop reads CASSPRRYNEQFF. CDR3 sequence (DNA): TGTGCCAGCAGCCCCAGGAGGTACAATGAGCAGTTCTTC.

This clonotype was counted only a few times. The rearrangement links TRBV5-1 to TRBJ2-7; 9 bases match TRBD1. CDR3 size: 15 residues. Germline V CDR1 and CDR2: SGHRS, YFSETQ. With V trimmed by 1 base and J by 4 bases, 6 bases remained unmatched. CDR3 in amino acids: CASSLSQGARYEQYF. Written as DNA, the CDR3 is TGCGCCAGCAGCTTGTCACAGGGGGCGAGGTACGAGCAGTACTTC.

The rearrangement links TRBV3-1 to TRBJ2-1, with 7 bases matching TRBD1. This CDR3 spans 13 amino acids. V was pared by 3 bases and J by 10 bases, with 6 bases of the junction left unmatched. Germline CDR1 LGHDT, CDR2 YNNKEL (reference sequence). The CDR3 DNA reads as TGTGCCAGCAGCCAGGGACAGTACATCGAGCAGTTCTTC. Its protein is CASSQGQYIEQFF.

At least ten counts were recorded for this clonotype. This sequence joins TRBV6-1 and TRBJ2-1; D not resolved. Trimming cost V 5 bases and J 7 bases, with 21 bases left between them. The germline V gene has CDR1 MNHNS and CDR2 SASEGT. This CDR3 contains 16 residues. The CDR3 sequence: CASSPLGRILGNEQFF. The CDR3 nucleotides are TGTGCCAGCAGTCCCCTGGGAAGGATTCTAGGAAATGAGCAGTTCTTC.

This clonotype was seen many times. The chain recombines TRBV5-5 with TRBJ1-1; tentative D call: TRBD1 (5 bases). Germline V CDR1 and CDR2: SGHKS, YYEKEE (reference sequence). The CDR3 spans 12 residues. The V end lost 4 bases, the J end lost 7 bases, and 11 bases lay between the germline ends. The CDR3, as DNA: TGTGCCAGCAGCCATTGGGGCAGTGAAGCTTTCTTT. It encodes CASSHWGSEAFF.

This clonotype came up many times. The chain is built from TRBV12-3 or TRBV12-4 and TRBJ1-1; D ambiguous. This CDR3 comprises 13 residues. Trimming shortened V by 3 bases and J by 6 bases, and 11 bases separated the two germline ends. The CDR3 nucleotides read TGTGCCAGCAGTTTTGACCAATTGGCTGAAGCTTTCTTT. Protein: CASSFDQLAEAFF.

The chain has TRBV27 and TRBJ1-2, with 7 bases matching TRBD1. V gave up 2 bases and J gave up 4 bases; unmatched junction bases: 7. This CDR3 is built from 15 residues. In germline, CDR1 is MNHEY, CDR2 SMNVEV (reference sequence). In nucleotides, the CDR3 is TGTGCCAGCAGTTTAATGGCGGGGGACAGCTATGGCTACACCTTC. Translated: CASSLMAGDSYGYTF.

There are a few counts of this clonotype. The J gene is TRBJ1-2, the V gene TRBV2, with 7 bases aligning to TRBD1. The ends lost 3 bases at V and 2 bases at J; junction bases unmatched: 3. The CDR3 runs to 14 residues. Germline V gene sequence: CDR1 SNHLY, CDR2 FYNNEI. The CDR3 spells CASSDLQGNYGYTF. The CDR3 DNA is TGTGCCAGCAGTGACTTACAGGGGAACTATGGCTACACCTTC.

This clonotype was found many times. This chain links TRBV7-6 with TRBJ2-2; 8 bases align to TRBD2. The CDR3 spans 16 residues. V trimming: 4 bases; J trimming: 1 base; junction bases outside the gene matches: 5. Germline loops: CDR1 SGHVS, CDR2 FNYEAQ. The CDR3 protein is CASSSQAGGNTGELFF. In nucleotides, the CDR3 is TGTGCCAGCAGCTCCCAGGCGGGAGGGAACACCGGGGAGCTGTTTTTT.

In its sample, this clonotype was seen a few times. The J gene is TRBJ1-2, the V gene TRBV7-2, with D perhaps matching TRBD1 (5 bases). V was shortened by 1 base and J by 5 bases, with 17 bases between the two germline ends. This CDR3 contains 16 residues. Germline loops: CDR1 SGHTA, CDR2 FQGNSA. In nucleotides, the CDR3 is TGTGCCAGCAGCTTAGGGACAACCCGAGACCAATATGGCTACACCTTC. Translated, it gives CASSLGTTRDQYGYTF.

The gene calls are TRBV29-1 and TRBJ1-3; 8 bases are a match to TRBD1. Germline V CDR1 and CDR2: SQVTM, ANQGSEA. This CDR3 contains 14 residues. The ends lost 3 bases at V and 4 bases at J; junction bases unmatched: 5. CDR3 in amino acids: CSVDLTGAGNTIYF. For the CDR3, the DNA is TGCAGCGTTGATCTGACAGGGGCCGGAAACACCATATATTTT.

In this sample, this clonotype turned up many times. This chain connects TRBV15 to TRBJ1-1; no clear D gene. Trimming took off 8 bases at V and 3 bases at J, with 13 bases between the two ends. CDR1 is LNHNV and CDR2 is YYDKDF in the germline V gene (reference sequence). This CDR3 contains 13 residues. In DNA, the CDR3 is TGTGCCACCTCAGCCGCTGAATACACTGAAGCTTTCTTT. Translating it yields CATSAAEYTEAFF.

This clonotype has more than one count but fewer than ten. The rearrangement joins TRBV12-3 or TRBV12-4 to TRBJ1-1; no clear D gene. The CDR3 length is 11 residues. V lost 5 bases and J lost 5, with 6 bases in between. CDR3 in amino acids: CASSMGTEAFF. CDR3 nucleotides: TGTGCCAGCAGTATGGGGACTGAAGCTTTCTTT.

V gene TRBV7-6 combines with J gene TRBJ2-1; 9 bases are a match to TRBD2. V was clipped by 1 base and J by 6 bases; unmatched bases: 10. The CDR3 runs to 17 residues. Germline assignment: CDR1 SGHVS and CDR2 FNYEAQ. For the CDR3, the DNA is TGTGCCAGCAGCTTAGAAGCGGGGGGCGGAACTGGCAATGAGCAGTTCTTC. This codes for CASSLEAGGGTGNEQFF.

The V gene is TRBV7-9, the J gene TRBJ1-6; 8 nucleotides agree with TRBD1. With 4 bases clipped from V and 13 bases from J, the junction kept 9 bases outside the gene matches. The CDR3 runs to 14 residues. Looked up from germline, CDR1 is SEHNR and CDR2 is FQNEAQ (reference sequence). The CDR3 DNA sequence: TGTGCCAGCAGCTCAGGACAGGGCGCTTTTCCCCTCCACTTT. Its protein is CASSSGQGAFPLHF.

This clonotype was picked up a small number of times. The chain uses TRBV7-6 and TRBJ2-1; 8 bases match TRBD1. Germline V CDR1 and CDR2: SGHVS, FNYEAQ. The CDR3 contains 16 residues. V trimming: 5 bases; J trimming: 7 bases; junction bases outside the gene matches: 13. The CDR3 DNA is TGTGCCAGCAGCCTCGATGTAGGACAGGGTCCAAATGAGCAGTTCTTC. This sequence encodes CASSLDVGQGPNEQFF.

This clonotype was detected ten times or more. V is TRBV20-1 and J is TRBJ2-1; D unclear. The V and J ends lost 0 bases and 10 bases respectively, with 13 bases between them. Germline V gene lookup returns CDR1 DFQATT and CDR2 SNEGSKA (reference sequence). This CDR3 contains 13 residues. Here the CDR3 reads CSARDEKLREQFF. The CDR3 DNA follows: TGCAGTGCTAGAGATGAGAAGTTGCGGGAGCAGTTCTTC.

This clonotype appeared many times. V gene TRBV12-3 or TRBV12-4 combines with J gene TRBJ2-1; either TRBD1 or TRBD2 may supply D (5 bases each). The CDR3 extends over 15 amino acids. The V end lost 5 bases, the J end lost 7 bases, and 18 bases lay between the germline ends. CDR3 residues: CASSPQAAGANEQFF. As DNA, the CDR3 is TGTGCCAGCAGTCCTCAGGCGGCCGGGGCGAATGAGCAGTTCTTC.

This chain joins TRBV5-1 and TRBJ2-1; 11 bases line up with TRBD1. This CDR3 has 16 amino acids. Germline loops: CDR1 SGHRS, CDR2 YFSETQ. The ends lost 7 bases at V and 8 bases at J; junction bases unmatched: 14. CDR3 in DNA: TGCGCCAGCGTTCAATCCCGGGACAGGGGGAGCGATGAGCAGTTCTTC. Protein product: CASVQSRDRGSDEQFF.